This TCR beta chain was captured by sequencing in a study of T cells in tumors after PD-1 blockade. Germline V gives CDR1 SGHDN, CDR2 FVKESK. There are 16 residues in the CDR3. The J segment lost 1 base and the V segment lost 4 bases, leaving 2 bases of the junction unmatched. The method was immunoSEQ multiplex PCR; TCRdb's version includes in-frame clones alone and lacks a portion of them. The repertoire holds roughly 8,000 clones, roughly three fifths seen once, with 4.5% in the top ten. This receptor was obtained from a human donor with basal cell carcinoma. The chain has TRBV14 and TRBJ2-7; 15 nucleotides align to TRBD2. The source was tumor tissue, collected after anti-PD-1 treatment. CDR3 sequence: CASSRGTSGGSYEQYF. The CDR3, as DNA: TGTGCCAGCAGCCGAGGGACTAGCGGGGGGTCCTACGAGCAGTACTTC.